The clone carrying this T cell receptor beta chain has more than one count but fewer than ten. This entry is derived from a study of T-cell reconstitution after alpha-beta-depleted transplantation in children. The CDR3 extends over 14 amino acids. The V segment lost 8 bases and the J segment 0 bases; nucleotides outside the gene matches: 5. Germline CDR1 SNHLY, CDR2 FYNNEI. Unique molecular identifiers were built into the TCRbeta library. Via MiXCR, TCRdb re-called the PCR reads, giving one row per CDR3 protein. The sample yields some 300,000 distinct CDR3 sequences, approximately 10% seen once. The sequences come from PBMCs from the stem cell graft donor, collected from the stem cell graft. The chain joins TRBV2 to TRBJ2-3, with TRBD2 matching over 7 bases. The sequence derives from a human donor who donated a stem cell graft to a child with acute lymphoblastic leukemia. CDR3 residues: CASSGGRSTDTQYF. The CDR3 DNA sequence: TGTGCCAGCTCTGGCGGGAGAAGCACAGATACGCAGTATTTT.